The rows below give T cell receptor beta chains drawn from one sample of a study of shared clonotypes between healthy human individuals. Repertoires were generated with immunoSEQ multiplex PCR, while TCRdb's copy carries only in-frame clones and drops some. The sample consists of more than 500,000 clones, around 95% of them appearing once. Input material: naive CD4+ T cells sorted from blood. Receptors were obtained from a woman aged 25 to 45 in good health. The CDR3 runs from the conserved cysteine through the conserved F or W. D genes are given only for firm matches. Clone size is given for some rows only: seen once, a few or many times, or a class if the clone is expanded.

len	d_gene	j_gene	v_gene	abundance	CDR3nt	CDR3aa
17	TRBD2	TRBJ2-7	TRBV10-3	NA	TGTGCCATCAGTGAGTTCACCGGGGGGACGGGAAACTACGAGCAGTACTTC	CAISEFTGGTGNYEQYF
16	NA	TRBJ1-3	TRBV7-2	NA	TGTGCCAGCAGCTTAGTTGGTCCAGGCTCTGGAAACACCATATATTTT	CASSLVGPGSGNTIYF
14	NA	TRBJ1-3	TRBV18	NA	TGTGCCAGCTCCCAGGGGAGTAGTGGAAACACCATATATTTT	CASSQGSSGNTIYF
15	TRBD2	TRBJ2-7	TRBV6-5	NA	TGTGCCAGCAGTAGGGCTAGCGGGAGCCCCTACGAGCAGTACTTC	CASSRASGSPYEQYF
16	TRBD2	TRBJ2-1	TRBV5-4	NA	TGTGCCAGCAGCAGTCAACTAGCGGGAGCGGGCAATGAGCAGTTCTTC	CASSSQLAGAGNEQFF
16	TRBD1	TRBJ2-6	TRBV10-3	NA	TGTGCCATCAGTTCCCAGGGGGCCGCTGGGGCCAACGTCCTGACTTTC	CAISSQGAAGANVLTF
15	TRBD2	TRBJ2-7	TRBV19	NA	TGTGCCAGTAGTCCATTAGCGGGAGTAGACTACGAGCAGTACTTC	CASSPLAGVDYEQYF
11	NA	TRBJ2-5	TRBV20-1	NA	TGCAGTGCTCTCCTAGCAGAGACCCAGTACTTC	CSALLAETQYF
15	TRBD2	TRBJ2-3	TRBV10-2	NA	TGCGCCAGCGGGGGAGGGAGACAGCTACCAGATACGCAGTATTTT	CASGGGRQLPDTQYF
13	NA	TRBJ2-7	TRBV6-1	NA	TGTGCCAGCAGTGGTACAGGCTCCTACGAGCAGTACTTC	CASSGTGSYEQYF
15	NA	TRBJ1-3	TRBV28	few	TGTGCCAGCAGTTTGGGACACTCCTCTGGAAACACCATATATTTT	CASSLGHSSGNTIYF
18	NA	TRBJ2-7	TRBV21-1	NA	TGTGCCAGCAGCACCGAACGTAGGACAGGCTCTGGGGGGTACGAGCAGTACTTC	CASSTERRTGSGGYEQYF
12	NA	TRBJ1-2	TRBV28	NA	TGTGCCAGCAGCCCGGCCAACTATGGCTACACCTTC	CASSPANYGYTF
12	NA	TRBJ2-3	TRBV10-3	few	TGTGCCATCAGTGGGGGACCGGATACGCAGTATTTT	CAISGGPDTQYF
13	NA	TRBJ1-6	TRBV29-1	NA	TGCAGCGTTAAGGACAGCCTTAATTCACCCCTCCACTTT	CSVKDSLNSPLHF
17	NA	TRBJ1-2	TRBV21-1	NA	TGTGCCAGCAGCACTCCCGGGACAGGGGGCAGGAACTATGGCTACACCTTC	CASSTPGTGGRNYGYTF
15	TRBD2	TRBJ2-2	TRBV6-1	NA	TGTGCCAGCACCCCAGGGACTAGGGGGTCCGGGGAGCTGTTTTTT	CASTPGTRGSGELFF
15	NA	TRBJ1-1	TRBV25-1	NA	TGTGCCAGCAGTGAGATTCAGGGTGGGAACACTGAAGCTTTCTTT	CASSEIQGGNTEAFF
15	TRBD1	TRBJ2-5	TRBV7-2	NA	TGTGCCAGCAGCTTAGGGGACAGGGACCAAGAGACCCAGTACTTC	CASSLGDRDQETQYF
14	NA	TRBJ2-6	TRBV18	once	TGTGCCAGCTCATCGCAATCTGGGGCCAACGTCCTGACTTTC	CASSSQSGANVLTF
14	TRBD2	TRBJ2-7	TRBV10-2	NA	TGCGCCAGCAGTTTCGAGCGGGGGGCCTACGAGCAGTACTTC	CASSFERGAYEQYF
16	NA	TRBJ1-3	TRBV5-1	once	TGCGCCAGCAGCTTGCAGGACACGTCCTCTGGAAACACCATATATTTT	CASSLQDTSSGNTIYF
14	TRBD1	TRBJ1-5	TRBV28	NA	TGTGCCAGCAGTTCGACAGGGAAAAATCAGCCCCAGCATTTT	CASSSTGKNQPQHF
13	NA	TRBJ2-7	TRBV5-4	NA	TGTGCCAGCAGCGGACCGGCCTCCTACGAGCAGTACTTC	CASSGPASYEQYF
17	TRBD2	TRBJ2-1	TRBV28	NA	TGTGCCAGCAGTCCACTGGCGGGAGGGCGCGCCTACAATGAGCAGTTCTTC	CASSPLAGGRAYNEQFF
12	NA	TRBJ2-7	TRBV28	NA	TGTGCCAGCAGCTTGGGCAGCTACGAGCAGTACTTC	CASSLGSYEQYF
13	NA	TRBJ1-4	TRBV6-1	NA	TGTGCCAGCATCCGGGGACCGAATGAAAAACTGTTTTTT	CASIRGPNEKLFF
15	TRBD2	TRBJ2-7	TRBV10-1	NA	TGCGCCAGCAGTGTGGGGACTAGAGACTTCTACGAGCAGTACTTC	CASSVGTRDFYEQYF
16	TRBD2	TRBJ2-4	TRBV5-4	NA	TGTGCCAGCAGCCGAAACCTAGCGGGAGATAGTAACATTCAGTACTTC	CASSRNLAGDSNIQYF